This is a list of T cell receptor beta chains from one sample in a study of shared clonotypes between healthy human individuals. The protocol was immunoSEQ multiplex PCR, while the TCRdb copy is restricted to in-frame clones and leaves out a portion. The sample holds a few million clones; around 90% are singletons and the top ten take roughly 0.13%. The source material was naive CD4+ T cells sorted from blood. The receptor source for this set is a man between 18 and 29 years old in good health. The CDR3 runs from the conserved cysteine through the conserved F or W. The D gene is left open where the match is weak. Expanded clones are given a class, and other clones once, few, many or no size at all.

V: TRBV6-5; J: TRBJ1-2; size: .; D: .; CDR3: CASRNAAASYGYTF; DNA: TGTGCCAGCAGAAACGCGGCGGCCAGCTATGGCTACACCTTC
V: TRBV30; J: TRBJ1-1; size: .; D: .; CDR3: CAWSHVYNTEAFF; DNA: TGTGCCTGGAGTCATGTGTATAACACTGAAGCTTTCTTT
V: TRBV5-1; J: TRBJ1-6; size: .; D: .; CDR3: CASSLGGSESSPLHF; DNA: TGCGCCAGCAGCTTGGGCGGCAGCGAGTCTTCACCCCTCCACTTT
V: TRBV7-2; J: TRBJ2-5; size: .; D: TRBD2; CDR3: CASSFSGRGSETQYF; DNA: TGTGCCAGCAGCTTTAGCGGGAGAGGATCAGAGACCCAGTACTTC
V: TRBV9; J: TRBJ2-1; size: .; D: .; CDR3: CASSVEGPLDEQFF; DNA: TGTGCCAGCAGCGTAGAGGGGCCCCTGGATGAGCAGTTCTTC
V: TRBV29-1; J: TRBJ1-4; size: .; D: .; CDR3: CSVAAGSQTPIEKLFF; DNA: TGCAGCGTAGCCGCAGGGTCTCAGACCCCCATTGAAAAACTGTTTTTT
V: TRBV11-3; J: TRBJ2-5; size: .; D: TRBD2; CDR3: CASSLGRLAGGETQYF; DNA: TGTGCCAGCAGCTTAGGGCGACTAGCGGGGGGTGAGACCCAGTACTTC
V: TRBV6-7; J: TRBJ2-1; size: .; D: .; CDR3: CASSYAYNEQFF; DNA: TGTGCCAGCAGTTATGCCTACAATGAGCAGTTCTTC
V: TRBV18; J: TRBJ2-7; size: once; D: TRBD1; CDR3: CASSPRDSLISYEQYF; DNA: TGTGCCAGCTCACCAAGGGACAGCCTAATCTCCTACGAGCAGTACTTC
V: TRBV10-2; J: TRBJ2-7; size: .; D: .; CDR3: CASGNHFYEQYF; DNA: TGCGCCAGCGGAAACCACTTCTACGAGCAGTACTTC
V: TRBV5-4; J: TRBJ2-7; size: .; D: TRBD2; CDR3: CASSFASGGGSSYEQYF; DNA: TGTGCCAGCAGCTTTGCTAGCGGGGGTGGAAGCTCCTACGAGCAGTACTTC
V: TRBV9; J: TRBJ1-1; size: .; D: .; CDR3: CASSVDVSTEAFF; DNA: TGTGCCAGCAGCGTAGATGTGTCCACTGAAGCTTTCTTT
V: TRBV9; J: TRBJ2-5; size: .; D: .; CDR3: CASSVATGKGAQETQYF; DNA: TGTGCCAGCAGCGTAGCTACAGGGAAGGGAGCCCAGGAGACCCAGTACTTC
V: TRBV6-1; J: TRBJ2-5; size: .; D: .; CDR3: CASSEVAGGDRKYF; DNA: TGTGCCAGCAGTGAAGTTGCGGGGGGGGACAGGAAGTACTTC
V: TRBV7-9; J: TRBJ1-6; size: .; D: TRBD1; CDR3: CASSLRTGPQNSPLHF; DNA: TGTGCCAGCAGCTTACGGACAGGACCCCAGAATTCACCCCTCCACTTT
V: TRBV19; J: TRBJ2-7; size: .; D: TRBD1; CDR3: CASSAWTGREQYF; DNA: TGTGCCAGTAGTGCCTGGACAGGCAGGGAGCAGTACTTC
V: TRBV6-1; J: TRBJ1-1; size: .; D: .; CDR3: CASSNTEAFF; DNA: TGTGCCAGCAGCAACACTGAAGCTTTCTTT
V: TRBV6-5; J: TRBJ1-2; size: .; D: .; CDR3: CASSTTGRAHGYTF; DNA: TGTGCCAGCAGTACCACCGGGAGAGCTCATGGCTACACCTTC
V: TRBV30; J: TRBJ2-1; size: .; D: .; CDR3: CAWSTLRGDEQFF; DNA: TGTGCCTGGAGTACGCTTCGGGGAGATGAGCAGTTCTTC
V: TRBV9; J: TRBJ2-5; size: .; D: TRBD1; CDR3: CASSPGTGQETQYF; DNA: TGTGCCAGCAGCCCCGGGACAGGCCAAGAGACCCAGTACTTC
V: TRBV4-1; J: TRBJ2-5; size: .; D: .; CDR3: CASSQGRTSQETQYF; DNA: TGCGCCAGCAGCCAGGGACGGACATCGCAAGAGACCCAGTACTTC
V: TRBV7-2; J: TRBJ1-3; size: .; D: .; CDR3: CASSLANILSGNTIYF; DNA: TGTGCCAGCAGCTTAGCGAACATACTCTCTGGAAACACCATATATTTT
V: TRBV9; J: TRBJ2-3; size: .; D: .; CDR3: CASSDRSSTDTQYF; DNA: TGTGCCAGCTCAGACAGATCTAGCACAGATACGCAGTATTTT
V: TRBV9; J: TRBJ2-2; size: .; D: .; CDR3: CASTLGVGSGTGELFF; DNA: TGTGCCAGCACCCTAGGCGTGGGTAGCGGCACCGGGGAGCTGTTTTTT
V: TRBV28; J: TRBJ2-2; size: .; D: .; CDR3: CASSPPRVNTGELFF; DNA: TGTGCCAGCAGCCCTCCCAGGGTAAACACCGGGGAGCTGTTTTTT
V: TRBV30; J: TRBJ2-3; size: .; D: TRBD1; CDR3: CACLRDRSDTQYF; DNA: TGTGCCTGCCTCAGGGACAGGTCAGATACGCAGTATTTT
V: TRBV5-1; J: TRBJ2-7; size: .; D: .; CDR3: CASSLGGLGYEQYF; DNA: TGCGCCAGCAGCCTGGGTGGGCTAGGCTACGAGCAGTACTTC
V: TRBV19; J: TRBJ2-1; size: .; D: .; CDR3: CASSEGRETKNGGEQFF; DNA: TGTGCCAGTAGTGAGGGCCGGGAGACAAAGAACGGTGGGGAGCAGTTCTTC
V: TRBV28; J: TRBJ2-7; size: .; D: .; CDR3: CASGPSGEGSYEQYF; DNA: TGTGCCAGCGGGCCCTCTGGCGAAGGCTCCTACGAGCAGTACTTC